One T cell receptor (beta chain) is described in this entry. V dropped 0 bases and J dropped 12 bases, with 12 bases sitting between them. The germline V gene has CDR1 GTSNPN and CDR2 SVGIG (reference sequence). The CDR3 sequence is 11 residues long. cDNA came from approximately 0.5 to 1 ug RNA primed by random hexamers. TCRdb re-called the immunoSEQ multiplex PCR reads through MiXCR, storing one row per CDR3 protein. Of tens of thousands of distinct CDR3 sequences in the sample, approximately 93% were seen once. The data belong to a study of CD8 T cells in Susac syndrome. The TCR originated in a human donor with Susac syndrome. This rearrangement joins TRBV30 to TRBJ2-7; a weak D match, TRBD2 (6 bases). Material for sequencing was CD4+ T cells from PBMCs. The CDR3 DNA sequence: TGTGCCTGGAGTGTACAGGTCGGGAGGTACTTC. The encoded protein is CAWSVQVGRYF.